The rows below give T cell receptor beta chains drawn from one sample of a study of blood T cell repertoires in COVID-19. TCRdb's table, derived via immunoSEQ multiplex PCR, lists solely in-frame clones and lacks some. This repertoire shows 150,000 or so clones, roughly four fifths found once; its top ten account for about 9.4%. Sequencing was carried out using peripheral blood. These TCRs come from a woman in her fifties or sixties with active or convalescent COVID-19. Both conserved end residues are part of each CDR3. D genes are given only for firm matches. Size values are once, few and many counts, or a class for expanded clones, and some rows have none.

d_gene	abundance	j_gene	len	v_gene	CDR3nt	CDR3aa
-	once	TRBJ1-2	12	TRBV30	TGTGCCTGGAGTGTGGCAGGCTATGGCTACACCTTC	CAWSVAGYGYTF
-	-	TRBJ1-2	14	TRBV7-9	TGTGCCAGCAGCCGACGGGATCCGGCCTATGGCTACACCTTC	CASSRRDPAYGYTF
-	-	TRBJ1-6	15	TRBV5-1	TGCGCCAGCAGCTTGGGGACACAAGATAATTCACCCCTCCACTTT	CASSLGTQDNSPLHF
-	-	TRBJ2-7	15	TRBV7-2	TGTGCCAGCAGCCCAGGGCATGGGGCTTCGGGTGAGCAGTACTTC	CASSPGHGASGEQYF
-	few	TRBJ2-7	11	TRBV7-2	TGTGCCAGCAGCCTATCCTTCGAGCAGTACTTC	CASSLSFEQYF
TRBD2	-	TRBJ2-7	16	TRBV28	TGTGCCAGCAGTCCTCAACGGGGTAGCGGGAGAAGCGAGCAGTACTTC	CASSPQRGSGRSEQYF
-	-	TRBJ1-1	11	TRBV29-1	TGCAGCGGCGGAGCAGGGAGGATAGCTTTCTTT	CSGGAGRIAFF
TRBD1	-	TRBJ1-3	14	TRBV7-2	TGTGCCAGCAGCTCCGACAGGGCTGGAAACACCATATATTTT	CASSSDRAGNTIYF
-	-	TRBJ2-5	15	TRBV5-1	TGCGCCAGCAGCCCGAAGAAGACTTCCCAAGAGACCCAGTACTTC	CASSPKKTSQETQYF
-	-	TRBJ2-7	13	TRBV7-9	TGTGCCAGCAGCTTACCGCAGTCTGGCGAGCAGTACTTC	CASSLPQSGEQYF
TRBD1	-	TRBJ2-7	14	TRBV5-1	TGCGCCAGCAGCTTGGGGGACAGTTCCTACGAGCAGTACTTC	CASSLGDSSYEQYF
-	once	TRBJ1-1	12	TRBV19	TGTGCCACCGCGGCCGGGAACACTGAAGCTTTCTTT	CATAAGNTEAFF
-	-	TRBJ2-3	12	TRBV5-1	TGCGCCAGCAGCTTGGCAGGAGATACGCAGTATTTT	CASSLAGDTQYF
-	-	TRBJ2-5	15	TRBV6-5	TGTGCCAGCAGTTACTCGGGTGGGGCGGGGGAGACCCAGTACTTC	CASSYSGGAGETQYF
-	-	TRBJ1-1	13	TRBV10-3	TGTGCCATCAGTGAGGAAGGGGACACTGAAGCTTTCTTT	CAISEEGDTEAFF
TRBD1	-	TRBJ1-2	14	TRBV6-1	TGTGCCAGCAGTGAAGGGACAGGGACCGTAGGCTACACCTTC	CASSEGTGTVGYTF
TRBD2	-	TRBJ2-7	17	TRBV7-2	TGTGCCAGCAGAACCGGGACTAGCGGGGGGGCGGGCTACGAGCAGTACTTC	CASRTGTSGGAGYEQYF
-	once	TRBJ2-7	13	TRBV6-6	TGTGCCAGCAGTTACACGACAGGCTACGAGCAGTACTTC	CASSYTTGYEQYF
TRBD2	-	TRBJ2-1	15	TRBV7-9	TGTGCCAGCAGCTTAGGGGCTAGCGGGAGTAATGAGCAGTTCTTC	CASSLGASGSNEQFF
-	many	TRBJ2-3	17	TRBV4-3	TGCGCCAGCAGCCAAGGGTCCGGGGGAGGAGGCACAGATACGCAGTATTTT	CASSQGSGGGGTDTQYF
-	-	TRBJ1-5	13	TRBV30	TGTGCCTGGGCGAGCGGGGGCAATCAGCCCCAGCATTTT	CAWASGGNQPQHF
TRBD2	-	TRBJ2-7	16	TRBV9	TGTGCCAGCAGCCCCCAGGGAGCGGGGGTCTCCTACGAGCAGTACTTC	CASSPQGAGVSYEQYF
TRBD2	-	TRBJ2-5	15	TRBV5-1	TGCGCCAGCACCTCCACGGGGAGGGAACAAGAGACCCAGTACTTC	CASTSTGREQETQYF
-	-	TRBJ2-3	14	TRBV7-2	TGTGCCAGCAGCTTAGATCAGGGTACAGATACGCAGTATTTT	CASSLDQGTDTQYF
TRBD1	few	TRBJ2-1	14	TRBV6-2/TRBV6-3	TGTGCCAGCAGCTCCGGACAGGGACGGCATGAGCAGTTCTTC	CASSSGQGRHEQFF
TRBD1	-	TRBJ2-6	18	TRBV27	TGTGCCAGCAGTTTATACCAGGGGGCTTCGTCTGGGGCCAACGTCCTGACTTTC	CASSLYQGASSGANVLTF
TRBD1	few	TRBJ1-2	15	TRBV7-9	TGTGCCAGCAGCTTTGACAGGGGAGCTAACTATGGCTACACCTTC	CASSFDRGANYGYTF
TRBD1	-	TRBJ1-1	11	TRBV30	TGTGCCTGGGGACAGGGTCCTGAAGCTTTCTTT	CAWGQGPEAFF
-	once	TRBJ2-2	16	TRBV7-3	TGTGCCAGCAGCTTAAGGGCGGGGGCTTACACCGGGGAGCTGTTTTTT	CASSLRAGAYTGELFF
-	-	TRBJ1-5	14	TRBV21-1	TGTGCCAGCAGCAAATGGACAGTGAATCAGCCCCAGCATTTT	CASSKWTVNQPQHF